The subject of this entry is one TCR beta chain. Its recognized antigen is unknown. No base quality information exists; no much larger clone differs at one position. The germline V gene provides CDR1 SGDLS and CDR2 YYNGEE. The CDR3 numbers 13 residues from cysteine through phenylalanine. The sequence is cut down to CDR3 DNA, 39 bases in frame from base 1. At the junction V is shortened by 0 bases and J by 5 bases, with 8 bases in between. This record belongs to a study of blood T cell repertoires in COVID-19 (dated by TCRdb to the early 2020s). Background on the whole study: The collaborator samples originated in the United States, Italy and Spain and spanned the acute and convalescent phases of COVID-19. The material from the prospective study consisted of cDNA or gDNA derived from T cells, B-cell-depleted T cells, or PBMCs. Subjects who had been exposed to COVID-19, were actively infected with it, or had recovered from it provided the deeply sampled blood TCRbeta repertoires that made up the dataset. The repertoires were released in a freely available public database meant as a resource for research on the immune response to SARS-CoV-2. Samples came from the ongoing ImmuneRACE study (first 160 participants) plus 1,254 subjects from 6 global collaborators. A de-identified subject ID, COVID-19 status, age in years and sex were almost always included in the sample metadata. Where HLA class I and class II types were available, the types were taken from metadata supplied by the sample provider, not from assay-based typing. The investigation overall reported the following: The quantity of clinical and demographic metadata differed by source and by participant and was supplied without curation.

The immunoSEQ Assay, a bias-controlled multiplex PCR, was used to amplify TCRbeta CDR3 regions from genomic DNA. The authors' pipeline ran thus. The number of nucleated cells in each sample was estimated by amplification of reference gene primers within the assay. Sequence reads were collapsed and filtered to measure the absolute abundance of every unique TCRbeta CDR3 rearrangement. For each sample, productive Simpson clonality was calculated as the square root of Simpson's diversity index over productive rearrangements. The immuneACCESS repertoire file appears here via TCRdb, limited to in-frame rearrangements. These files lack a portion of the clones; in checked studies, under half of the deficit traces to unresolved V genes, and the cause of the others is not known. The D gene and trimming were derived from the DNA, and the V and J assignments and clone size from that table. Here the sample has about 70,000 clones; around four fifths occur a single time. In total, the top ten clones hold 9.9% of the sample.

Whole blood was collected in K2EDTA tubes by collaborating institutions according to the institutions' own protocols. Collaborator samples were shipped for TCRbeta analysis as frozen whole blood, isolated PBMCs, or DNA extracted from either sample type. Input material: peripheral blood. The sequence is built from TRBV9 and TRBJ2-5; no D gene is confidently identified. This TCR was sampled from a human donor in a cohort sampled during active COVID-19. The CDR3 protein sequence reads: CASSVGVSETQYF. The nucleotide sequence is TGTGCCAGCAGCGTAGGAGTCTCGGAGACCCAGTACTTC.